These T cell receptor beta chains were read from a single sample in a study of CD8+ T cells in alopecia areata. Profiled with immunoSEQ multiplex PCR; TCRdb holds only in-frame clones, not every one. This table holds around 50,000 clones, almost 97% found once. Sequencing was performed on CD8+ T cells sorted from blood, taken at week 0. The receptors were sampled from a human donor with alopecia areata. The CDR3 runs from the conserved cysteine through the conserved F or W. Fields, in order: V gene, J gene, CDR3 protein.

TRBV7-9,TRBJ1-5,CASSSTRPGQGQYQPQHF
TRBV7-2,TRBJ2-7,CASSFGAGGYEQYF
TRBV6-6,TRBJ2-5,CASTGSQETQYF
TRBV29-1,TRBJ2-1,CSVERDAPASPGEQFF
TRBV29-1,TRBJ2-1,CSVPQTGLYNEQFF
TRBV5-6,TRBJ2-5,CASSLTASLETQYF
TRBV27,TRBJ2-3,CASSLRASGTDTQYF
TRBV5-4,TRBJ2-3,CASSLLFGTSGVGDTQYF
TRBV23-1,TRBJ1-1,CASSPTFHRGHTEAFF
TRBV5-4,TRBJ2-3,CASSLGVALGTTDTQYF
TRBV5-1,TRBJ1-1,CASSITGARNTEAFF
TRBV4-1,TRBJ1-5,CASSQETSNQPQHF
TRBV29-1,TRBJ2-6,CSVARDSSGANVLTF
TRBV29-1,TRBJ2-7,CSVEDYEQYF
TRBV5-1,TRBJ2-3,CASSLTSGGPDTQYF
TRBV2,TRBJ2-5,CASSEGLAEQETQYF
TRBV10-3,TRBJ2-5,CAISESTGGETQYF
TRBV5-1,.,CASSPDTDEQYF
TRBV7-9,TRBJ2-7,CASSPPGTYEQYF
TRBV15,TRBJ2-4,CATSLGRGTRIAKNIQYF
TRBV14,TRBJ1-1,CASSQGSQTEAFF
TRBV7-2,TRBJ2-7,CASSPGLLESSYEQYF
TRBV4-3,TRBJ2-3,CASSQGSPSRADTQYF
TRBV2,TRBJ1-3,CASSGDSESSGNTIYF
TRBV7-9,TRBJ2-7,CASSSGRFHYEQYF
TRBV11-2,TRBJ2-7,CASSTPGDSPGYEQYF